This TCR beta chain was recorded in a study of breast tumors, draining lymph nodes, adjacent tissues. Trimming removed 2 bases at V and 0 bases at J, with 10 bases between. Germline CDR1 and CDR2: DFQATT and SNEGSKA (reference sequence). The CDR3 spans 14 residues. Samples came from axillary lymph nodes draining the breast cancer. TCRdb used MiXCR to reprocess the multiplex PCR reads, holding one entry per CDR3 protein. The table shows fewer than 150,000 distinct CDR3 sequences, with around 20% occurring only once. Points from the study as a whole: Compared with lymph nodes, tumors were less diverse; compared with nontumor tissue, more. Luminal-like breast cancer showed significantly greater tumor-nontumor repertoire similarity than basal-like breast cancer did. Tumor T cell lymph node origin was a supported hypothesis, not proven.

This clonotype came up many times. Antigen: not known. This chain uses TRBV20-1 with TRBJ2-5; D uncertain. The clonotype originates from a female donor with breast cancer. Some clones in this sample may be carry-over from other donors' samples. Sequenced sample: axillary lymph node tissue. CDR3 residues: CSARRQLYQETQYF. For the CDR3, the DNA is TGCAGTGCTAGACGGCAGTTGTACCAAGAGACCCAGTACTTC.